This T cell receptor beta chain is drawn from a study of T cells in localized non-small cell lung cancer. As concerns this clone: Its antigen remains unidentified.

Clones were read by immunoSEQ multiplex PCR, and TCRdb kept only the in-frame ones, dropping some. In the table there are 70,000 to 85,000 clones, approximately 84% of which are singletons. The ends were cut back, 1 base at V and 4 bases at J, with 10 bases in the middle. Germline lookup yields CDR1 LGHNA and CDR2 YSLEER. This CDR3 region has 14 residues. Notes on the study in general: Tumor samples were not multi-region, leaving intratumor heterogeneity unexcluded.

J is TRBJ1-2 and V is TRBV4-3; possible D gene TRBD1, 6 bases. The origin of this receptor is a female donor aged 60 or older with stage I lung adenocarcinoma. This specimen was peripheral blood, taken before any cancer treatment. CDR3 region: CASSQVSGVYGYTF. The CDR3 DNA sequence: TGCGCCAGCAGCCAAGTGTCAGGGGTCTATGGCTACACCTTC.